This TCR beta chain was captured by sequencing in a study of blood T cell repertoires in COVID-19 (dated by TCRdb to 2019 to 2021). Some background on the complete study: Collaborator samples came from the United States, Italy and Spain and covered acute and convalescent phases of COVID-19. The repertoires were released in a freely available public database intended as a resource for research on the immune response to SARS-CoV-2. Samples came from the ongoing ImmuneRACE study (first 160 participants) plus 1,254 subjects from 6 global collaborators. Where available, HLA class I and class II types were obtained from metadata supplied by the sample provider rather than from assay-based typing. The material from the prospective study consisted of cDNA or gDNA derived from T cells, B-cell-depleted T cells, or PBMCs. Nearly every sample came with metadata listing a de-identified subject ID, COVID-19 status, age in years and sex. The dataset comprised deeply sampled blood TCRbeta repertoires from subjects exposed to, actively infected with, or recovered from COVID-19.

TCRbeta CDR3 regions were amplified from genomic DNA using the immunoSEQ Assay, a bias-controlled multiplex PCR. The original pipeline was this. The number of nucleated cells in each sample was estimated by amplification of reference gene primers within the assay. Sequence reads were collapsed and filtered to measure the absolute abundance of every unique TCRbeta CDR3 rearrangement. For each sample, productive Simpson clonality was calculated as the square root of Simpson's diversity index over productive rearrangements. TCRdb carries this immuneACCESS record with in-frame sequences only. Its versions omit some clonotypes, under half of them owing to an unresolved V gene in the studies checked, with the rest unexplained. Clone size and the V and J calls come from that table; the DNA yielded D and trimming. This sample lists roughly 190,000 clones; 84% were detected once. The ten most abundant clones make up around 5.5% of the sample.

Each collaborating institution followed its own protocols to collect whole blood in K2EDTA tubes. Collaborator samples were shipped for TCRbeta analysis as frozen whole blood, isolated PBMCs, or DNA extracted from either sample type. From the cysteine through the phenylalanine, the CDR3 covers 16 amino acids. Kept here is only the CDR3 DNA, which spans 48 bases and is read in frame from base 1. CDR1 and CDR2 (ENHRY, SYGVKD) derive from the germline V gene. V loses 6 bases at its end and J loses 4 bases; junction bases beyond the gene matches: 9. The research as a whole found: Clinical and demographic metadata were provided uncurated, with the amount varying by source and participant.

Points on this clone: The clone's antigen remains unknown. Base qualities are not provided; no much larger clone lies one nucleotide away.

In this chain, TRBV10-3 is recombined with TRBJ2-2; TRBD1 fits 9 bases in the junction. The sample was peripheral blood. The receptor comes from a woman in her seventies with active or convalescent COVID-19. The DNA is TGTGCCATCAGGGCTGACAGGGGGTCCACCACCGGGGAGCTGTTTTTT. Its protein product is CAIRADRGSTTGELFF.